This T cell receptor (beta chain) was sequenced during a study of T-cell reconstitution after alpha-beta-depleted transplantation in children. Study-wide results and caveats: By about two months after transplant, alpha-beta T cells reportedly arose from several hundred graft clones that had expanded.

Regarding this clonotype: Its antigen is still unknown.

Molecular barcoding with unique molecular identifiers was used for the TCRbeta library. TCRdb used MiXCR to reprocess the PCR reads, holding one entry per CDR3 protein. Seen here are roughly 340,000 distinct CDR3 sequences, around 15% observed once, and the top ten hold around 41%. Germline CDR1 reads SEHNR; CDR2 reads FQNEAQ (reference sequence). This CDR3 region has 16 residues. V shed 8 bases and J shed 6 bases, with 26 bases lying between them. Sample: PBMCs, mostly from graft donor cells, taken 360 days after TCRalphabeta/CD19-depleted stem cell transplant. This chain connects TRBV7-9 to TRBJ2-7, with D perhaps matching TRBD2 (8 bases). The TCR sequence derives from a male patient aged 2-15 years who had a stem cell transplant for acute lymphoblastic leukemia, so the T cells may come from the graft donor. The CDR3 protein is CASSPGGGRGLFEQYF. In nucleotides, the CDR3 is TGTGCCAGCTCACCGGGAGGGGGCAGGGGTTTGTTCGAGCAGTACTTC.